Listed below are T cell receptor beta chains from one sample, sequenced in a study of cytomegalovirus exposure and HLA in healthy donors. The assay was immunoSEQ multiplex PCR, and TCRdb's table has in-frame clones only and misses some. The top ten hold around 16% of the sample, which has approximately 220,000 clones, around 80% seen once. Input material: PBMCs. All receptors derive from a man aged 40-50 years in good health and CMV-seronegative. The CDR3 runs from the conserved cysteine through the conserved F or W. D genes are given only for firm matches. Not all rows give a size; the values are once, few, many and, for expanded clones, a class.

CDR3 DNA: TGTGCCAGCAGCTTGGTAGCGGGGGGCTCCTACGAGCAGTACTTC
CDR3 protein: CASSLVAGGSYEQYF
V gene: TRBV5-6
J gene: TRBJ2-7
clone size: NA
D gene: TRBD2

CDR3 DNA: TGTGCCAGCAGTCAGGGACAGGGGATATCTGAAGCTTTCTTT
CDR3 protein: CASSQGQGISEAFF
V gene: TRBV6-6
J gene: TRBJ1-1
clone size: NA
D gene: TRBD1

CDR3 DNA: TGTGCCAGCAGTTTGGGACAGGGGAGGACTGAAGCTTTCTTT
CDR3 protein: CASSLGQGRTEAFF
V gene: TRBV6-6
J gene: TRBJ1-1
clone size: NA
D gene: TRBD1

CDR3 DNA: TGTGCCAGCAGCTTGGGGACTAGGAGCGGGACCCAGTACTTC
CDR3 protein: CASSLGTRSGTQYF
V gene: TRBV7-3
J gene: TRBJ2-5
clone size: once
D gene: TRBD2

CDR3 DNA: TGTGCCAGCAGCTTAGGACAGACAGGGTTTGGTGAAAAACTGTTTTTT
CDR3 protein: CASSLGQTGFGEKLFF
V gene: TRBV11-2
J gene: TRBJ1-4
clone size: NA
D gene: TRBD1

CDR3 DNA: TGTGCCAGCAGCACCGCGGGAGGATCTAGCGAGCAGTACTTC
CDR3 protein: CASSTAGGSSEQYF
V gene: TRBV9
J gene: TRBJ2-7
clone size: NA
D gene: TRBD2

CDR3 DNA: TGTGCCAGCAGTCTCCCAGGGGGCACTGAAGCTTTCTTT
CDR3 protein: CASSLPGGTEAFF
V gene: TRBV28
J gene: TRBJ1-1
clone size: NA
D gene: TRBD1

CDR3 DNA: TGCAGCGTCGAGCCAATGTATGGCTACACCTTC
CDR3 protein: CSVEPMYGYTF
V gene: TRBV29-1
J gene: TRBJ1-2
clone size: NA
D gene: NA

CDR3 DNA: TGTGCCAGCAGCTTAGAGACACGGTCCTACGAGCAGTACTTC
CDR3 protein: CASSLETRSYEQYF
V gene: TRBV7-8
J gene: TRBJ2-7
clone size: NA
D gene: NA

CDR3 DNA: TGTGCCAGCAGGTCGGGACAGGATTTCCCTGAAGCTTTCTTT
CDR3 protein: CASRSGQDFPEAFF
V gene: TRBV7-3
J gene: TRBJ1-1
clone size: NA
D gene: TRBD1

CDR3 DNA: TGCAGGGCAATTGGGAACACTGAAGCTTTCTTT
CDR3 protein: CRAIGNTEAFF
V gene: TRBV20-1
J gene: TRBJ1-1
clone size: NA
D gene: NA

CDR3 DNA: TGTGCCAGCAGCTTGACAGCCATGAACACTGAAGCTTTCTTT
CDR3 protein: CASSLTAMNTEAFF
V gene: TRBV5-5
J gene: TRBJ1-1
clone size: NA
D gene: NA

CDR3 DNA: TGCGCCAGCAGGGCTCAGTCAGGCATACAAGAGACCCAGTACTTC
CDR3 protein: CASRAQSGIQETQYF
V gene: TRBV5-1
J gene: TRBJ2-5
clone size: NA
D gene: NA

CDR3 DNA: TGTGCCAGCAGTCTCCTACTAGCGGGAGGGCGAGAGCAGTACTTC
CDR3 protein: CASSLLLAGGREQYF
V gene: TRBV28
J gene: TRBJ2-7
clone size: once
D gene: TRBD2

CDR3 DNA: TGTGCCAGCAGCCCAGGGACTATCGCAGAGACCCAGTACTTC
CDR3 protein: CASSPGTIAETQYF
V gene: TRBV7-7
J gene: TRBJ2-5
clone size: NA
D gene: TRBD2

CDR3 DNA: TGTGCCAGCAGCTCGGACAGGGTCTACAATGAGCAGTTCTTC
CDR3 protein: CASSSDRVYNEQFF
V gene: TRBV5-8
J gene: TRBJ2-1
clone size: NA
D gene: TRBD1

CDR3 DNA: TGCGCCAGCAGCCAAGATGGGGCGGGAGTAGGGCAGAATGAGCAGTTCTTC
CDR3 protein: CASSQDGAGVGQNEQFF
V gene: TRBV4-1
J gene: TRBJ2-1
clone size: once
D gene: TRBD2

CDR3 DNA: TGCGCCAGCAGTCATTGGCAGGCAAATTCACCCCTCCACTTT
CDR3 protein: CASSHWQANSPLHF
V gene: TRBV23-1
J gene: TRBJ1-6
clone size: NA
D gene: NA

CDR3 DNA: NA
CDR3 protein: CASREIFGTGSIAF
V gene: TRBV2
J gene: TRBJ1-2
clone size: NA
D gene: NA

CDR3 DNA: TGTGCCAGCAGTCCTAGGCTAGCGGGAGGGCCCGTCCTCTACAATGAGCAGTTCTTC
CDR3 protein: CASSPRLAGGPVLYNEQFF
V gene: TRBV27
J gene: TRBJ2-1
clone size: NA
D gene: TRBD2

CDR3 DNA: TGTGCCAGCAACGAAAACAGGGTGCCTAATGAAAAACTGTTTTTT
CDR3 protein: CASNENRVPNEKLFF
V gene: TRBV6-4
J gene: TRBJ1-4
clone size: NA
D gene: NA

CDR3 DNA: TGTGCCAGCAGTAACCGGGACACAACCTACGAGCAGTACTTC
CDR3 protein: CASSNRDTTYEQYF
V gene: TRBV27
J gene: TRBJ2-7
clone size: NA
D gene: NA

CDR3 DNA: TGTGCCAGCAGCCCCGGACAGGGGATGGTTACTGGGGCCAACGTCCTGACTTTC
CDR3 protein: CASSPGQGMVTGANVLTF
V gene: TRBV5-4
J gene: TRBJ2-6
clone size: NA
D gene: TRBD1

CDR3 DNA: TGCGCCAGCAGCCAAGGACAGGGCCGGGAGACCCAGTACTTC
CDR3 protein: CASSQGQGRETQYF
V gene: TRBV5-1
J gene: TRBJ2-5
clone size: NA
D gene: TRBD1